A few counts support the clone carrying this T cell receptor (beta chain). The antigen is unknown. J lost 0 bases, V lost 6 bases, and 9 bases had no gene match. The CDR3 extends over 17 amino acids. Template material for amplifying TCR beta CDR3 regions consisted of RNA transcripts. HTBI primers were the set used in a first-round RT-PCR of the TCR CDR3. TCRdb fed the multiplex PCR reads into MiXCR, producing one record per CDR3 protein. The sample consists of about 600,000 distinct CDR3 sequences, roughly 14% of them appearing once. The data were taken from a study of T cells in Graves' hyperthyroidism and ophthalmopathy. Looking at the study overall: The blood sample was taken at first diagnosis, before treatment began. Study-level findings and limits: Median prediction lead before ophthalmopathy onset was about 6.5 months with the model.

Sequencing was performed on blood. The V call is TRBV12-3 or TRBV12-4, the J call TRBJ1-3, with TRBD1 identical over 9 bases. The TCR comes from a woman between 45 and 60 years old with Graves' ophthalmopathy. CDR3 protein: CASSFSGTGISGNTIYF. CDR3 sequence (DNA): TGTGCCAGCAGCTTTTCGGGGACAGGGATCTCTGGAAACACCATATATTTT.